The 22 T cell receptor beta chains below all came from one sample that was sequenced in a study of blood T cell repertoires in COVID-19. Assay: immunoSEQ multiplex PCR; the TCRdb copy retains only in-frame clones and omits some. Altogether 150,000 to 200,000 clones are present, 82% being singletons, with the ten largest covering 15% to 20%. Material for sequencing was PBMCs or T cells enriched from blood (not recorded which). These receptors were collected from a man aged 55 to 69 who had recovered from COVID-19.

This rearrangement joins TRBV7-9 to TRBJ1-2, with D perhaps TRBD1 (6 bases). Trimming left V 11 bases short and J 3 bases short, with 16 bases between. The germline CDR1 and CDR2 sequences are SEHNR and FQNEAQ (reference sequence). The CDR3 extends over 13 amino acids. CDR3: CASGGARDYGYTF. In DNA, the CDR3 is TGTGCCTCGGGGGGGGCCAGGGACTATGGCTACACCTTC.

The chain joins TRBV11-3 to TRBJ2-2, with 11 bases aligning to TRBD2. This CDR3 has 15 amino acids. Germline V gene lookup returns CDR1 SGHNT and CDR2 YENEEA. The V and J ends lost 9 bases and 7 bases, in that order; junction bases with no gene match: 10. The CDR3 is CASSASGRIDGELFF. In nucleotides, the CDR3 is TGTGCCAGTAGTGCTAGCGGGAGGATTGACGGGGAGCTGTTTTTT.

This clone was found a few times. This chain connects TRBV9 to TRBJ2-3, with 8 bases identical to TRBD2. With 4 bases clipped from V and 2 bases from J, the junction kept 6 bases outside the gene matches. Germline CDR1 is SGDLS and CDR2 is YYNGEE. This CDR3 contains 15 residues. The CDR3 region has the DNA TGTGCCAGCAGCTCCCGCGGGGGGAACACAGATACGCAGTATTTT. Protein product: CASSSRGGNTDTQYF.

This clone was recorded a few times. The CDR3 nucleotides read TGTGCCAGCAGTGAGTCACAGGGATATGGCTACACCTTC. It is translated as CASSESQGYGYTF. The chain recombines TRBV6-1 with TRBJ1-2; perhaps TRBD1 as D (6 bases). Trimming shortened V by 3 bases and J by 5 bases, and 10 bases separated the two germline ends. Looked up from germline, CDR1 is MNHNS and CDR2 is SASEGT. The CDR3 loop spans 13 amino acids.

The chain's CDR3 is CASKSWEDTEAFF. In DNA form, the CDR3 reads TGTGCCAGCAAATCCTGGGAGGACACTGAAGCTTTCTTT. The V gene is TRBV6-5, the J gene TRBJ1-1; D is unclear. Per the germline V gene, CDR1 is MNHEY and CDR2 is SVGAGI. The germline V and J ends were trimmed by 7 bases and 3 bases, with 12 bases remaining between them. CDR3 length: 13 amino acids.

This clone was observed a few times. The CDR3: CASSLLGRDTEAFF. DNA for the CDR3: TGTGCCAGCAGCTTACTTGGCAGGGACACTGAAGCTTTCTTT. The chain combines TRBV7-3 with TRBJ1-1; possible D gene TRBD1, 5 bases. This CDR3 comprises 14 residues. The V gene lost 2 bases and the J gene lost 3 bases, with 10 bases spanning the gap. In germline, CDR1 is SGHTA, CDR2 FQGTGA.

V is TRBV6-6 and J is TRBJ1-3; D perhaps matches TRBD1 (5 bases). Trimming pared 7 bases from V and 0 bases from J, leaving 13 bases between. From germline, CDR1 is MNHNY and CDR2 SVGAGI (reference sequence). CDR3 length equals 15 residues. The CDR3 DNA reads TGTGCCAGCAACTCTAGGACAACCTCTGGAAACACCATATATTTT. It translates to CASNSRTTSGNTIYF.

The chain combines TRBV2 with TRBJ1-4, with D unresolved. CDR3 size: 15 residues. Trimming cost V 1 base and J 4 bases, with 10 bases left between them. Germline lookup yields CDR1 SNHLY and CDR2 FYNNEI. The CDR3 region is CASSEGGVGNEKLFF. Here the CDR3 DNA reads TGTGCCAGCAGTGAAGGCGGGGTTGGTAATGAAAAACTGTTTTTT.

The CDR3 sequence is CASSDEQGRKPQHF. The CDR3 coding sequence is TGTGCCAGCAGTGATGAACAGGGTCGGAAGCCCCAGCATTTT. The chain couples TRBV2 to TRBJ1-5; D is possibly TRBD1 (6 bases). The V gene lost 3 bases and the J gene lost 8 bases, with 14 bases spanning the gap. CDR3 length equals 14 residues. The V gene's germline CDR1 is SNHLY and CDR2 FYNNEI.

The CDR3, as DNA: TGTGCCAGCAGCCATCTGGCAGCGGGTTTCTCCGAGCAGTACTTC. Encoded protein: CASSHLAAGFSEQYF. The rearrangement joins TRBV3-1 (or the pseudogene TRBV3-2) to TRBJ2-7, with D possibly TRBD2 on 6 matching bases. V gave up 3 bases and J gave up 6 bases, with 18 bases separating them. The CDR3 runs to 15 residues. Germline loops: CDR1 LGHDT, CDR2 YNNKEL (reference sequence).

The chain links TRBV19 to TRBJ2-3; 11 bases match TRBD2. The CDR3 runs to 16 residues. Germline trimming cut 6 bases from V and 1 base from J; bases unmatched to any gene: 6. CDR1 LNHDA and CDR2 SQIVND come from the germline V gene (reference sequence). The DNA for the CDR3 is TGTGCCAGTAGCAAAAATAGCGGGGGGGGCACAGATACGCAGTATTTT. Residues: CASSKNSGGGTDTQYF.

This chain links TRBV7-2 with TRBJ2-7; perhaps TRBD2 as D (6 bases). Germline V gene lookup returns CDR1 SGHTA and CDR2 FQGNSA. The CDR3 runs 16 residues. V lost 0 bases, J lost 3 bases, and 15 bases lay in between. In DNA, the CDR3 is TGTGCCAGCAGCTTAGCGCTGGCTAGCGACCTCTACGAGCAGTACTTC. This gives the protein CASSLALASDLYEQYF.

The chain employs TRBV30 and TRBJ2-5, with TRBD1 matching 8 bases. The CDR3 has 14 amino acids. The V and J ends lost 6 bases and 1 base, in that order; junction bases with no gene match: 7. The germline V gene has CDR1 GTSNPN and CDR2 SVGIG (reference sequence). DNA for the CDR3: TGTGCCTGTGCAGGGGGCACGGTCCAAGAGACCCAGTACTTC. It encodes CACAGGTVQETQYF.

The chain uses TRBV20-1 and TRBJ1-4; the D is unclear. V shed 7 bases and J shed 1 base, with 4 bases lying between them. The CDR3 contains 11 residues. Germline CDR1 DFQATT, CDR2 SNEGSKA (reference sequence). The CDR3 DNA reads TGCAGTGGTAAAACTAATGAAAAACTGTTTTTT. Protein sequence: CSGKTNEKLFF.

This clone was counted ten times or more. This chain links TRBV7-8 with TRBJ2-1, with D maybe TRBD1 (5 bases). Germline CDR1 reads SGHVS; CDR2 reads FQNEAQ. Trimming removed 5 bases from V and 5 bases from J, with 22 bases in between. The CDR3 has 17 amino acids. The CDR3 coding sequence is TGTGCCAGCAGCGCCAGACTGATGACAGCAAGACACAATGAGCAGTTCTTC. As protein: CASSARLMTARHNEQFF.

The chain combines TRBV6-5 with TRBJ1-4, with D maybe TRBD1 (5 bases). This CDR3 spans 12 amino acids. Trimming stripped 6 bases from V and 8 bases from J, with 10 bases between. CDR1 MNHEY and CDR2 SVGAGI come from the germline V gene. Here the CDR3 reads CASRDKEEKLFF. The DNA for the CDR3 is TGTGCCAGCAGGGACAAGGAGGAAAAACTGTTTTTT.

This rearrangement joins TRBV7-2 to TRBJ2-1, with 11 positions matching TRBD2. The J segment lost 5 bases and the V segment lost 4 bases, leaving 4 bases of the junction unmatched. Germline V CDR1 and CDR2: SGHTA, FQGNSA. The CDR3 is 15 residues long. DNA for the CDR3: TGTGCCAGCAGCTGGGGACTAGCGGAAAACAATGAGCAGTTCTTC. Its protein is CASSWGLAENNEQFF. The full variable domain, in which reference TRBV7-2 and TRBJ2-1 provide the parts outside the CDR3, is GAGVSQSPSNKVTEKGKDVELRCDPISGHTALYWYRQSLGQGLEFLIYFQGNSAPDKSGLPSDRFSAERTGGSVSTLTIQRTQQEDSAVYLCASSWGLAENNEQFFGPGTRLTVL.

The V gene is TRBV12-5, the J gene TRBJ2-7, with TRBD1 matching 7 bases. Germline V gene lookup returns CDR1 LGHNT and CDR2 FRNRAP. After removal of 4 bases from V and 3 bases from J, the junction contained 3 bases not matched to a gene. This CDR3 has 13 amino acids. This CDR3 is CASGSDRNYEQYF. DNA for the CDR3: TGTGCTAGTGGTTCGGACAGGAACTACGAGCAGTACTTC.

This clone was seen more than once but under ten times. In DNA form, the CDR3 reads TGCGCCAGCAGCTCGGGACAGGGGGCTAGGGGTAACACTGAAGCTTTCTTT. This gives the protein CASSSGQGARGNTEAFF. This chain joins TRBV5-1 and TRBJ1-1, with TRBD1 identical over 12 bases. V gave up 3 bases and J gave up 2 bases; unmatched junction bases: 8. The length of the CDR3 is 17 residues. Germline V gives CDR1 SGHRS, CDR2 YFSETQ.

This clone was detected a few times. The chain combines TRBV24-1 with TRBJ1-1; 7 bases are shared with TRBD1. CDR1 and CDR2 from the germline V gene are KGHDR and SFDVKD. J was trimmed by 2 bases and V by 11 bases; bases with no gene match: 7. The CDR3 is made up of 13 amino acids. The DNA for the CDR3 is TGTGCCAGCCGACAGGGAGGAAACACTGAAGCTTTCTTT. Its translation: CASRQGGNTEAFF.

This clone was detected once. The chain is built from TRBV11-3 and TRBJ2-1; maybe TRBD1 (6 bases). CDR3 length: 14 amino acids. Germline CDR1 and CDR2: SGHNT and YENEEA. The V end lost 5 bases, the J end lost 10 bases, and 18 bases lay between the germline ends. DNA for the CDR3: TGTGCCAGCAGCCCCCAGGGGCTAGCTCGGGAGCAGTTCTTC. As protein: CASSPQGLAREQFF.

The rearrangement joins TRBV28 to TRBJ1-5; 8 nucleotides agree with TRBD1. The CDR3 runs to 17 residues. The V gene end was trimmed by 2 bases and the J gene end by 5 bases; junction bases not matched to a gene: 11. Germline CDR1 and CDR2: MDHEN and SYDVKM. CDR3 nucleotides: TGTGCCAGCAGTTTAGGGCCTCAGGGGGCGATCCATCAGCCCCAGCATTTT. Amino acids: CASSLGPQGAIHQPQHF.